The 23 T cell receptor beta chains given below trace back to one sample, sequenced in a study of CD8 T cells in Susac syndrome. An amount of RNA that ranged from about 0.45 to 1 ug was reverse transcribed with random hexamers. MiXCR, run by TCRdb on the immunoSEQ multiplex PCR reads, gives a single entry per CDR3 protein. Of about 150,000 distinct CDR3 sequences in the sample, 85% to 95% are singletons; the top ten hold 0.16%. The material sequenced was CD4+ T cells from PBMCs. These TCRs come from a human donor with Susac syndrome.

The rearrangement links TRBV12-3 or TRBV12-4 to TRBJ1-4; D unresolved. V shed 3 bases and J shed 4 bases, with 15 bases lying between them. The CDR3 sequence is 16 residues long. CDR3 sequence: CASSFQAGGVNEKLFF. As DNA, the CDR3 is TGTGCCAGCAGTTTTCAAGCCGGTGGAGTTAATGAAAAACTGTTTTTT.

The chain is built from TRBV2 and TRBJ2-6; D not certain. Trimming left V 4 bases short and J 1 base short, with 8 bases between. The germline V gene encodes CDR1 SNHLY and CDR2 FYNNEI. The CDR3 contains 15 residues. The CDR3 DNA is TGTGCCAGCAGTGTTAGGCAGTCTGGGGCCAACGTCCTGACTTTC. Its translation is CASSVRQSGANVLTF.

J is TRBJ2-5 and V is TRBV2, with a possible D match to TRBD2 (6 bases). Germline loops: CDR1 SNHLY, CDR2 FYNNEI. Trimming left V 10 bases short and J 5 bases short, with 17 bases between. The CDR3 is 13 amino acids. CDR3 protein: CATNTGVAETQYF. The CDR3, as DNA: TGTGCCACTAATACGGGGGTGGCGGAGACCCAGTACTTC.

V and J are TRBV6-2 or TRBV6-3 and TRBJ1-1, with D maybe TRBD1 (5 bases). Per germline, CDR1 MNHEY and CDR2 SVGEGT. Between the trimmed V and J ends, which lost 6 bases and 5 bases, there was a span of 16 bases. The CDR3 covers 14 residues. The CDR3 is CASSRPPRVTEAFF. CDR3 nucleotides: TGTGCCAGCAGCCGTCCACCCAGGGTTACTGAAGCTTTCTTT.

DNA for the CDR3: TGCAGCGTCCGGTTGGGACCTAATCAGCCCCAGCATTTT. This gives the protein CSVRLGPNQPQHF. This chain connects TRBV29-1 to TRBJ1-5, with a weak D call TRBD1 (5 bases). This CDR3 is built from 13 residues. Germline V gives CDR1 SQVTM, CDR2 ANQGSEA. Trimming took off 6 bases at V and 4 bases at J, with 13 bases between the two ends.

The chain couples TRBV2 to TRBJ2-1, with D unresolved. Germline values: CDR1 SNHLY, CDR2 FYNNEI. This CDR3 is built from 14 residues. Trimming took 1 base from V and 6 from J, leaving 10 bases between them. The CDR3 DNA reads TGTGCCAGCAGTGAAGTGCAGGTTAGCAATGAGCAGTTCTTC. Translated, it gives CASSEVQVSNEQFF.

In DNA, the CDR3 is TGTGCCAGCAGTTTAGGCCTAGCGGGGGGGGCAGATACGCAGTATTTT. It translates to CASSLGLAGGADTQYF. This chain joins TRBV12-3 or TRBV12-4 and TRBJ2-3, with TRBD2 identical over 12 bases. This CDR3 is 16 amino acids long. The junction had 3 bases not matched to a gene; V was cut back by 1 base and J by 4 bases.

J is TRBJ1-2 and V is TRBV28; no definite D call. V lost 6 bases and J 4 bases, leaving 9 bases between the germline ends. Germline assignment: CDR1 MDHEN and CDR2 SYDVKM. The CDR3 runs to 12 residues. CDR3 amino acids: CASSTEVYGYTF. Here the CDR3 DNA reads TGTGCCAGCAGCACGGAAGTCTATGGCTACACCTTC.

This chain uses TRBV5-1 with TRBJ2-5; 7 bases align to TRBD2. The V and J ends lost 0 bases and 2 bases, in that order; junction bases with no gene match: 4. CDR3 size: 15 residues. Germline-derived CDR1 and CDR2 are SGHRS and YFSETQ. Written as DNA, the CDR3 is TGCGCCAGCAGCTTGGATGGGACTACGCAAGAGACCCAGTACTTC. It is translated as CASSLDGTTQETQYF.

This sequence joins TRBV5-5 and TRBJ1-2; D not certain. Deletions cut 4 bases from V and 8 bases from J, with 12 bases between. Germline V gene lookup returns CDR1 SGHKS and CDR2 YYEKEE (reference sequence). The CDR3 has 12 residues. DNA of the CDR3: TGTGCCAGCAGCCTGGATACCAGAGGCTACACCTTC. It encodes CASSLDTRGYTF.

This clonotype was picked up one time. DNA for the CDR3: TGTGCCAGCAGCTTAGGCGGGGAGAACACAGATACGCAGTATTTT. This gives the protein CASSLGGENTDTQYF. The V and J genes are TRBV11-3 and TRBJ2-3; D might be TRBD2 (6 bases). CDR1 and CDR2 (germline): SGHNT, YENEEA. The CDR3 spans 15 residues. V was shortened by 1 base and J by 2 bases, with 10 bases between the two germline ends.

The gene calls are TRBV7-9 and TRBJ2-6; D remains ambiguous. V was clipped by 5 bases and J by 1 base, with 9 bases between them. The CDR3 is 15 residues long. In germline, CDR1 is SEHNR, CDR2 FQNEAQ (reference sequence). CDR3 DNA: TGTGCCAGCAGCCACGACTCTTCTGGGGCCAACGTCCTGACTTTC. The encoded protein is CASSHDSSGANVLTF.

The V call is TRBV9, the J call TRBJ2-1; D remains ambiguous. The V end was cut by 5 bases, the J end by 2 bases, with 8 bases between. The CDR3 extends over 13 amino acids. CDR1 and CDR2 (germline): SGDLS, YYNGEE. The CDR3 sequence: CASSSNPYNEQFF. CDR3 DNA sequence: TGTGCCAGCAGTAGCAATCCCTACAATGAGCAGTTCTTC.

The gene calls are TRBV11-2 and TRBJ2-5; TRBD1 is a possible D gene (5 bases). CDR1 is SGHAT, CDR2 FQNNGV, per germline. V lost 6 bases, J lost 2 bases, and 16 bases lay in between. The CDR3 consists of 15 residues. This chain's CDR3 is CASSSLDRQQETQYF. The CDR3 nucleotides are TGTGCCAGCAGTTCCCTAGATCGACAGCAAGAGACCCAGTACTTC. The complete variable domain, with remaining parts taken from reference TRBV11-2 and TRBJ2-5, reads EAGVAQSPRYKIIEKRQSVAFWCNPISGHATLYWYQQILGQGPKLLIQFQNNGVVDDSQLPKDRFSAERLKGVDSTLKIQPAKLEDSAVYLCASSSLDRQQETQYFGPGTRLLVL.

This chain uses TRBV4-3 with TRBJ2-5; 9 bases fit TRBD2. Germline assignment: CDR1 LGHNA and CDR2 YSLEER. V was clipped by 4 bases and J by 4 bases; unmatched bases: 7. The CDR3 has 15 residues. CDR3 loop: CASSLSRTSAETQYF. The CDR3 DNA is TGCGCCAGCAGCCTCTCGAGGACTAGCGCAGAGACCCAGTACTTC.

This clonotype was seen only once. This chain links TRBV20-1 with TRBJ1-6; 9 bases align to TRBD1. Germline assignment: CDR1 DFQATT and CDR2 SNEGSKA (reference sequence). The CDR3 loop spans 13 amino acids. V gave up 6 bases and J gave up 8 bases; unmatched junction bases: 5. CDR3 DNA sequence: TGCAGTGCACCGGGACAGGGATATTCACCCCTCCACTTT. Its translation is CSAPGQGYSPLHF.

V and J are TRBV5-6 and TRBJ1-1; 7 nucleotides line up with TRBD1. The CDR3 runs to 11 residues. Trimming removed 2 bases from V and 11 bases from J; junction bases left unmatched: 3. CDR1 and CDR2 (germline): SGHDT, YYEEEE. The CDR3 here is CASSLQGPAFF. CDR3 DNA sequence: TGTGCCAGCAGCTTACAGGGGCCCGCTTTCTTT. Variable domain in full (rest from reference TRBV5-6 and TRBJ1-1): DAGVTQSPTHLIKTRGQQVTLRCSPKSGHDTVSWYQQALGQGPQFIFQYYEEEERQRGNFPDRFSGHQFPNYSSELNVNALLLGDSALYLCASSLQGPAFFGQGTRLTVV.

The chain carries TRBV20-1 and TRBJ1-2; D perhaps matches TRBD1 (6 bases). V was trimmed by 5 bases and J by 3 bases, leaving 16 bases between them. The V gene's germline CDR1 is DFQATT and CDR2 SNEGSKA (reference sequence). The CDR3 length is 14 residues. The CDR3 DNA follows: TGCAGTGCTCTAACAGGGAGGGAAGACTATGGCTACACCTTC. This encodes CSALTGREDYGYTF.

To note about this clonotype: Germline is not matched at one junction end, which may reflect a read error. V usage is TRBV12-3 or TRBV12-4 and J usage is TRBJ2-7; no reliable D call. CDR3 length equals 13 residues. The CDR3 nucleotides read TGTGCCAGCACTTTACAGCTCTCCTACGAGCAGTACTTC. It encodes CASTLQLSYEQYF.

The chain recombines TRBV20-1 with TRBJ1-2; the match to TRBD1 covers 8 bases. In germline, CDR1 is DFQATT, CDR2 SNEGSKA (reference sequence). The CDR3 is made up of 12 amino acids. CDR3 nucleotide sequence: TGCAGAACAGGGGGGGACTCCTATGGCTACACCTTC. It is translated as CRTGGDSYGYTF.

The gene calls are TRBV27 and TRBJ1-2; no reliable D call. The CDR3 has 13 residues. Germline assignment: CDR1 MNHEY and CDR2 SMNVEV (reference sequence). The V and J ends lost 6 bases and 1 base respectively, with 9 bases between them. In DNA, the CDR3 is TGTGCCAGCAGACTGGACCTTAACTATGGCTACACCTTC. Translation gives CASRLDLNYGYTF.

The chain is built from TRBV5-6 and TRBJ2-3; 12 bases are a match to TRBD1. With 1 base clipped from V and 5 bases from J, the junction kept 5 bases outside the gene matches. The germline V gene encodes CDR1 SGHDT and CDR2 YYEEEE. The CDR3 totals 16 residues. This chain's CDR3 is CASSLWGTGGRDTQYF. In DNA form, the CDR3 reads TGTGCCAGCAGCTTGTGGGGGACAGGGGGCCGAGATACGCAGTATTTT.

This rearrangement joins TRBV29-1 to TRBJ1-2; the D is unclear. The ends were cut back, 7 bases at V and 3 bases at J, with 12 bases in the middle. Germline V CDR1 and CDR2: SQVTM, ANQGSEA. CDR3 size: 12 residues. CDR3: CSAERDDYGYTF. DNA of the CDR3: TGCAGCGCCGAAAGGGATGACTATGGCTACACCTTC.